This T cell receptor beta chain was identified in a study of long-term antiretroviral therapy in people with HIV. Regarding the study as a whole: Blood sampling spanned 2004 to 2017, possibly under older ART regimens.

At minimum, one pre-ART and two post-ART PBMC samples were obtained from each donor. The CDR3 length is 13 residues. The V and J ends lost 5 bases and 3 bases, in that order; junction bases with no gene match: 1. Germline CDR1 SNHLY, CDR2 FYNNEI. A few counts support this clone. As yet, its antigen is unknown. At the survey level, the v3.0 immunoSEQ assay was run. Sequencing had a target that covered roughly 35,000-55,000 T-cell genomes per sample. Generated by immunoSEQ multiplex PCR, the TCRdb table keeps only in-frame clones and is missing some. Of 25,000 to 35,000 clones in the sample, around 84% are singletons; the top ten hold around 5%.

The sample in question was unsorted PBMCs, obtained 0.8 years after starting antiretroviral therapy. V and J are TRBV2 and TRBJ2-7, with 10 bases lining up with TRBD1. The sequence came from a woman aged 25 to 39 with HIV. Written as DNA, the CDR3 is TGTGCCAGCAGTCGGGACAGGGGCTACGAGCAGTACTTC. It codes for CASSRDRGYEQYF.